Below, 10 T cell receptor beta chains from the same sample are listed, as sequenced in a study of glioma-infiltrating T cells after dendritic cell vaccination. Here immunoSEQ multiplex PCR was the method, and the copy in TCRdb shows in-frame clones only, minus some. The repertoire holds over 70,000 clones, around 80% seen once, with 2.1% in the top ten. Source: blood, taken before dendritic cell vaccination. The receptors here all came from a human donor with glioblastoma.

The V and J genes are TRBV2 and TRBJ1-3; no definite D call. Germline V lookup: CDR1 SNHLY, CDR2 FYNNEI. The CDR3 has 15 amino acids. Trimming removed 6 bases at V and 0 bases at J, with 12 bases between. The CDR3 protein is CASRAGISSGNTIYF. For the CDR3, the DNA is TGTGCCAGCAGGGCCGGGATTAGCTCTGGAAACACCATATATTTT.

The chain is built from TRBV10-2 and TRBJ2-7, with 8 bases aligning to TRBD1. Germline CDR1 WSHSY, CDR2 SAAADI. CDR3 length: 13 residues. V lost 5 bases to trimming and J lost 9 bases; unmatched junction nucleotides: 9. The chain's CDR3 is CASSPGQALVQYF. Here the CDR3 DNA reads TGCGCCAGCAGTCCGGGACAGGCTTTGGTGCAGTACTTC.

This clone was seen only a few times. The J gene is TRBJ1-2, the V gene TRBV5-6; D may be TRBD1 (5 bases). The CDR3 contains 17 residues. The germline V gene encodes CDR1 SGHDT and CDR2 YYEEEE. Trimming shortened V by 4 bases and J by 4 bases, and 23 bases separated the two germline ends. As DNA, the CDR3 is TGTGCCAGCAGCGAACCGAATCCCTACAGGCTCGGCTATGGCTACACCTTC. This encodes CASSEPNPYRLGYGYTF.

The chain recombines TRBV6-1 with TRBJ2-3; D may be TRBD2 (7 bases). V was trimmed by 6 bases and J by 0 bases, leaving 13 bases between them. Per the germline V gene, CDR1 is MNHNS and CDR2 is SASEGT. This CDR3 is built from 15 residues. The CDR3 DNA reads TGTGCCAGCAGCCTCCGGGGGGCAAGCACAGATACGCAGTATTTT. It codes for CASSLRGASTDTQYF.

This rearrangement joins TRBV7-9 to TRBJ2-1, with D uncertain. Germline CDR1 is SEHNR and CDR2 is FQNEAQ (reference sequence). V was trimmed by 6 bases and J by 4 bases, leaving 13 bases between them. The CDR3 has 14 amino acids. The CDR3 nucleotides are TGTGCCAGCAGTTTGACCTCAGGATACAATGAGCAGTTCTTC. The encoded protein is CASSLTSGYNEQFF.

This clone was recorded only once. DNA of the CDR3: TGTGCCAGCAGTGCCCGACTAGCAGATACGCAGTATTTT. It translates to CASSARLADTQYF. The chain combines TRBV2 with TRBJ2-3, with D possibly being TRBD2 (6 bases). CDR1 is SNHLY, CDR2 FYNNEI, per germline. Between the trimmed V and J ends, which lost 4 bases and 4 bases, there was a span of 9 bases. The CDR3 runs 13 residues.

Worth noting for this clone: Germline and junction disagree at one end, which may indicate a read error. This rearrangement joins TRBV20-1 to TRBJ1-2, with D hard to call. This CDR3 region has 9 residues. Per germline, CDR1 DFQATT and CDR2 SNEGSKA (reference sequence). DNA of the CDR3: TGCAGTACCAAACCCGGAGGGCCCTTC. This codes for CSTKPGGPF.

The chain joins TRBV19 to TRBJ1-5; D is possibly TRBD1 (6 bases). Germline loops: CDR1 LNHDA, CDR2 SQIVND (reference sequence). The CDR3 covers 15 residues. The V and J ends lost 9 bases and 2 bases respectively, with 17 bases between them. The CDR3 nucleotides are TGTGCCAGCAGGGAAACAGGGATTGGCAATCAGCCCCAGCATTTT. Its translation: CASRETGIGNQPQHF.

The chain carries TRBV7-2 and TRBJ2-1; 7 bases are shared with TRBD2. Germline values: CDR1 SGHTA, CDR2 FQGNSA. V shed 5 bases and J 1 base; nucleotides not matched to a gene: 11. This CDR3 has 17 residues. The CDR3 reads CASSSRWTSGSYNEQFF. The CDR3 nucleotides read TGTGCCAGCAGCAGCCGCTGGACTAGTGGGTCCTACAATGAGCAGTTCTTC.

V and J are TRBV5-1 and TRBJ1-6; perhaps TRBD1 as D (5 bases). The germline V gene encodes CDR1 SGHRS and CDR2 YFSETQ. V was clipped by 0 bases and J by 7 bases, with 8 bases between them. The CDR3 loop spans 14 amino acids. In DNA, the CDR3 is TGCGCCAGCAGCTTGGCCGGGGGGAATTCACCCCTCCACTTT. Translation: CASSLAGGNSPLHF.